This is a list of T cell receptor beta chains from one sample in a study of blood T cell repertoires in COVID-19. The repertoire was sequenced with immunoSEQ multiplex PCR; TCRdb's copy has only in-frame clones and lacks some. The data show about 55,000 clones, with approximately 90% seen just once and 3.5% to 4% held by the top ten. Sequenced sample: peripheral blood. These receptors all stem from a man aged 40-49 years with COVID-19, enrolled during active disease. Each CDR3 is given with its conserved first and last residue. The order of the fields is J gene, clone size, D gene, V gene, CDR3 protein, CDR3 DNA. D genes are given only for firm matches. Size is stated for part of the rows, as once, few or many counts, or as a class when the clone is expanded.

>TRBJ2-3|few|TRBD2|TRBV3-1/TRBV3-2
CASSRAGVKDTQYF
TGTGCCAGCAGCCGAGCGGGAGTCAAAGATACGCAGTATTTT
>TRBJ1-3|.|.|TRBV28
CASSTTGGGNTIYF
TGTGCCAGCAGTACTACCGGCGGTGGAAACACCATATATTTT
>TRBJ2-5|.|TRBD2|TRBV19
CASSITAGGGSAQYF
TGTGCCAGTAGTATTACGGCGGGGGGGGGCTCGGCCCAGTACTTC
>TRBJ1-1|.|TRBD1|TRBV5-1
CASSLGTANTEAFF
TGCGCCAGCAGCCTCGGGACAGCGAACACTGAAGCTTTCTTT
>TRBJ2-1|.|.|TRBV5-1
CASSQNMNEQFF
TGCGCCAGCAGCCAGAATATGAATGAGCAGTTCTTC
>TRBJ1-1|.|.|TRBV5-6
CASSWGGLGANTEAFF
TGTGCCAGCAGCTGGGGGGGCTTGGGCGCGAACACTGAAGCTTTCTTT
>TRBJ1-4|.|.|TRBV6-2/TRBV6-3
CASSYRLKFRPEKLFF
TGTGCCAGCAGTTACCGTCTCAAATTCAGGCCTGAAAAACTGTTTTTT
>TRBJ1-4|few|TRBD1|TRBV10-3
CATRTGGNEKLFF
TGTGCCACAAGGACAGGGGGGAATGAAAAACTGTTTTTT
>TRBJ2-7|.|.|TRBV5-1
CASSLEQSGEQYF
TGCGCCAGCAGCTTGGAACAGAGTGGCGAGCAGTACTTC
>TRBJ2-3|.|.|TRBV18
CASSPARAADTQYF
TGTGCCAGCTCACCCGCCAGGGCGGCAGATACGCAGTATTTT
>TRBJ1-1|once|.|TRBV15
CATSGDRTVAEAFF
TGTGCCACCAGCGGCGATCGGACTGTGGCTGAAGCTTTCTTT
>TRBJ2-1|.|.|TRBV10-3
CAISGGQPYYNEQFF
TGTGCCATCAGCGGGGGACAGCCCTACTACAATGAGCAGTTCTTC
>TRBJ1-5|.|.|TRBV7-8
CASSQPGEVQPQHF
TGTGCCAGCAGCCAACCAGGGGAAGTTCAGCCCCAGCATTTT
>TRBJ2-7|.|.|TRBV19
CASSIVPNSYEQYF
TGTGCCAGTAGTATAGTTCCCAACTCCTACGAGCAGTACTTC
>TRBJ2-5|once|TRBD2|TRBV24-1
CATSDRLAGGMETQYF
TGTGCCACCAGCGACAGACTAGCGGGAGGTATGGAGACCCAGTACTTC
>TRBJ2-1|once|TRBD2|TRBV12-5
CASGPTSGGARIYNEQFF
TGTGCTAGTGGCCCCACTAGCGGGGGGGCCCGTATCTACAATGAGCAGTTCTTC
>TRBJ2-1|.|TRBD2|TRBV7-3
CASSLTGQRGNNEQFF
TGTGCCAGCAGCTTAACCGGCCAGCGGGGCAACAATGAGCAGTTCTTC
>TRBJ1-5|.|.|TRBV27
CASAGGWGQPQHF
TGTGCCAGTGCTGGGGGGTGGGGTCAGCCCCAGCATTTT
>TRBJ1-1|.|.|TRBV7-8
CASSFAGLRNTEAFF
TGTGCCAGCAGCTTCGCGGGACTCCGGAACACTGAAGCTTTCTTT
>TRBJ2-1|once|.|TRBV15
CATSRDRGSARNEQFF
TGTGCCACCAGCAGAGATAGAGGGAGCGCGAGGAATGAGCAGTTCTTC
>TRBJ1-2|.|TRBD1|TRBV28
CASSLGTVTNYGYTF
TGTGCCAGCAGCCTCGGGACAGTAACTAACTATGGCTACACCTTC
>TRBJ1-6|.|.|TRBV6-5
CASSAQGSYNSPLHF
TGTGCCAGCAGCGCACAGGGCTCCTATAATTCACCCCTCCACTTT
>TRBJ1-1|.|TRBD1|TRBV7-9
CASSLGSGQGVTEAFF
TGTGCCAGCAGCTTAGGATCAGGACAGGGTGTGACTGAAGCTTTCTTT
>TRBJ1-1|.|.|TRBV18
CASSLDRSFTEAFF
TGTGCCAGCTCACTAGACAGGTCGTTCACTGAAGCTTTCTTT
>TRBJ2-7|.|TRBD1|TRBV6-6
CASSTPGTAYEQYF
TGTGCCAGCAGTACCCCCGGGACAGCCTACGAGCAGTACTTC
>TRBJ1-4|.|TRBD1|TRBV7-9
CASSLDRDGEKLFF
TGTGCCAGCAGCTTGGACAGGGACGGCGAAAAACTGTTTTTT
>TRBJ1-6|.|TRBD1|TRBV27
CASSRDRDYNSPLHF
TGTGCCAGCTCCAGAGACAGGGACTATAATTCACCCCTCCACTTT
>TRBJ2-3|.|TRBD2|TRBV2
CASSERLAGGWSTDTQYF
TGTGCCAGCAGTGAACGACTAGCGGGGGGATGGAGCACAGATACGCAGTATTTT
>TRBJ1-1|.|.|TRBV28
CASSPPRPSQAFF
TGTGCCAGCAGTCCACCGAGGCCATCTCAGGCTTTCTTT
>TRBJ2-2|.|.|TRBV5-6
CASSLQGELFF
TGTGCCAGCAGCTTGCAGGGGGAGCTGTTTTTT
>TRBJ2-2|.|TRBD2|TRBV5-1
CASSLTSGGFGTGELFF
TGCGCCAGCAGCTTGACTAGCGGGGGGTTCGGCACCGGGGAGCTGTTTTTT
>TRBJ1-2|.|.|TRBV30
CAWNTERRGGYTF
TGTGCCTGGAATACCGAACGTAGGGGGGGCTACACCTTC
>TRBJ1-2|.|TRBD1|TRBV19
CASRVTGTGHGYTF
TGTGCCAGTAGGGTTACCGGGACAGGGCATGGCTACACCTTC
>TRBJ2-7|.|TRBD1|TRBV4-1
CASSPGQAYEQYF
TGCGCCAGCAGCCCCGGACAGGCTTACGAGCAGTACTTC
>TRBJ1-2|.|TRBD1|TRBV7-8
CASSLGQGGYGYTF
TGTGCCAGCAGCTTGGGACAGGGGGGCTATGGCTACACCTTC
>TRBJ1-1|.|.|TRBV27
CASRDWTVPEAFF
TGTGCCAGCAGGGACTGGACAGTCCCTGAAGCTTTCTTT
>TRBJ2-7|.|.|TRBV5-5
CASSLAGTLETYEQYF
TGTGCCAGCAGCTTGGCCGGGACACTAGAAACCTACGAGCAGTACTTC
>TRBJ2-7|.|TRBD2|TRBV6-5
CASSASGGFQYF
TGTGCCAGCAGCGCTAGCGGGGGCTTTCAGTACTTC
>TRBJ2-3|.|.|TRBV21-1
CASSKVMQGKLPVSTDTQYF
TGTGCCAGCAGCAAAGTCATGCAGGGAAAACTACCGGTAAGCACAGATACGCAGTATTTT
>TRBJ2-5|.|TRBD2|TRBV7-6
CASSSRTSGGYGETQYF
TGTGCCAGCAGCTCCCGGACTAGCGGGGGGTATGGAGAGACCCAGTACTTC
>TRBJ1-1|.|.|TRBV28
CASSLPDRRNTEAFF
TGTGCCAGCAGTTTACCCGACAGACGGAACACTGAAGCTTTCTTT
>TRBJ2-7|once|.|TRBV18
CASSPLGGESEQYF
TGTGCCAGCTCACCACTCGGAGGGGAGAGCGAGCAGTACTTC